Presented here are 7 T cell receptor beta chains from one specimen sequenced in a study of blood T cell repertoires in COVID-19. Method: immunoSEQ multiplex PCR; TCRdb's copy keeps in-frame clones and lacks some. The table records around 300,000 clones, approximately 91% of them present only once. Sequenced material: PBMCs or T cells enriched from blood (not recorded which). Receptors were obtained from a woman in her thirties or forties who had recovered from COVID-19.

This chain uses TRBV2 with TRBJ2-5, with 15 positions matching TRBD2. Germline V lookup: CDR1 SNHLY, CDR2 FYNNEI. This CDR3 contains 16 residues. Trimming removed 3 bases from V and 2 bases from J; junction bases left unmatched: 1. The CDR3 nucleotides are TGTGCCAGCAGTGATGGACTAGCGGGGGGGCAAGAGACCCAGTACTTC. It is translated as CASSDGLAGGQETQYF.

The CDR3 sequence is CASSFRTVYGYTF. The CDR3 bases are TGTGCCAGCAGCTTTAGGACAGTCTATGGCTACACCTTC. The chain carries TRBV11-2 and TRBJ1-2, with a weak D call TRBD1 (6 bases). V lost 3 bases to trimming and J lost 4 bases, with 9 bases between them. This CDR3 spans 13 amino acids. The germline CDR1 and CDR2 sequences are SGHAT and FQNNGV.

The CDR3 loop is CASSQRRGQDEKLFF. CDR3 coding DNA: TGTGCCAGCAGCCAAAGAAGGGGGCAGGATGAAAAACTGTTTTTT. The rearrangement links TRBV3-1 (or the pseudogene TRBV3-2) to TRBJ1-4, with 7 nucleotides matching TRBD1. Trimming took 2 bases from V and 6 from J; bases not matched to a gene: 6. The CDR3 consists of 15 residues. Germline V gene lookup returns CDR1 LGHDT and CDR2 YNNKEL (reference sequence).

V usage is TRBV29-1 and J usage is TRBJ1-1; TRBD1 agrees at 9 bases. With 6 bases clipped from V and 0 bases from J, the junction kept 2 bases outside the gene matches. The CDR3 length is 13 residues. Per germline, CDR1 SQVTM and CDR2 ANQGSEA. The CDR3 loop reads CSVGQGLNTEAFF. The CDR3 DNA reads as TGCAGCGTGGGACAGGGTCTGAACACTGAAGCTTTCTTT.

The rearrangement joins TRBV5-1 to TRBJ1-6; TRBD1 matches 7 bases. The V gene's germline CDR1 is SGHRS and CDR2 YFSETQ. After removal of 4 bases from V and 8 bases from J, the junction contained 6 bases not matched to a gene. CDR3 length: 14 residues. The CDR3 reads CASSRGQRDSPLHF. CDR3 sequence (DNA): TGCGCCAGCAGCAGGGGACAGAGGGATTCACCCCTCCACTTT.

The chain is built from TRBV11-2 and TRBJ2-1, with 10 bases aligning to TRBD2. Losses at the gene ends were 6 bases for V and 0 bases for J; bases not matched to a gene: 2. CDR1 SGHAT and CDR2 FQNNGV come from the germline V gene. This CDR3 has 15 amino acids. The CDR3 nucleotides read TGTGCCAGCAGGGGACTAGCGAGCTCCTACAATGAGCAGTTCTTC. Its protein product is CASRGLASSYNEQFF.

The chain is built from TRBV5-4 and TRBJ2-7; TRBD1 aligns across 11 bases. The germline V gene encodes CDR1 SGHNT and CDR2 YYREEE (reference sequence). The CDR3 extends over 14 amino acids. After removal of 2 bases from V and 7 bases from J, the junction contained 5 bases not matched to a gene. CDR3 bases: TGTGCCAGCAGCTTAGGACAGGGGGCGCGGGAGCAGTACTTC. Protein product: CASSLGQGAREQYF.